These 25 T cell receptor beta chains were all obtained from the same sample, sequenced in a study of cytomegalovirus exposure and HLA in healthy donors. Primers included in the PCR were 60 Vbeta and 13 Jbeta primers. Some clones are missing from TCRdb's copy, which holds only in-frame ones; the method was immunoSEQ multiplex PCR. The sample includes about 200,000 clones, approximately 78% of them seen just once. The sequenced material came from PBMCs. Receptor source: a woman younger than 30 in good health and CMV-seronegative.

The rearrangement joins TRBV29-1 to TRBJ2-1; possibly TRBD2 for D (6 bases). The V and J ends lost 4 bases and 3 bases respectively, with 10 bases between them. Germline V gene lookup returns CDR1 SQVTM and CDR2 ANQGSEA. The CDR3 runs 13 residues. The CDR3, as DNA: TGCAGCGTTGCGGGAGACCTCTACAATGAGCAGTTCTTC. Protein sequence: CSVAGDLYNEQFF.

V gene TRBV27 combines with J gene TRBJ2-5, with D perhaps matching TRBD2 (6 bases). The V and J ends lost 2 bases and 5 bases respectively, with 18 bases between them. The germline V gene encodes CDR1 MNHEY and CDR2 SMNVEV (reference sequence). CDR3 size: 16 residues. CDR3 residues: CASSLRLRERGETQYF. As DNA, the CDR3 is TGTGCCAGCAGTTTACGTCTCCGGGAGAGGGGCGAGACCCAGTACTTC.

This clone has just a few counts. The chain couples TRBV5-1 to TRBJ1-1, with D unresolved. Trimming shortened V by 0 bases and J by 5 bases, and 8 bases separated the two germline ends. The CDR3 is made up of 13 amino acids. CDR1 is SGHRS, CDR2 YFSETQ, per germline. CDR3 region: CASSLGGGTEAFF. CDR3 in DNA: TGCGCCAGCAGCTTGGGGGGAGGAACTGAAGCTTTCTTT.

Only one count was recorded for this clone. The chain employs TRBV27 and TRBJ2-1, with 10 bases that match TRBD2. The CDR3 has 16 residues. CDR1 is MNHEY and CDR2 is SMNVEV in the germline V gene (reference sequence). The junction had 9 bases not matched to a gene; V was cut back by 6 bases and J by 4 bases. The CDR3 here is CASSSSSGRGYNEQFF. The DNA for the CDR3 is TGTGCCAGCAGCTCCTCTAGCGGGAGAGGGTACAATGAGCAGTTCTTC.

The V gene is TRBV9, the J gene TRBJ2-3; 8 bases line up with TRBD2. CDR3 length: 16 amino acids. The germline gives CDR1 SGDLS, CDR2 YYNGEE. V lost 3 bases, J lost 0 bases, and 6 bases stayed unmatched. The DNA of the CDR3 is TGTGCCAGCAGCGCCCGGGTAGCGGGGAGCACAGATACGCAGTATTTT. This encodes CASSARVAGSTDTQYF.

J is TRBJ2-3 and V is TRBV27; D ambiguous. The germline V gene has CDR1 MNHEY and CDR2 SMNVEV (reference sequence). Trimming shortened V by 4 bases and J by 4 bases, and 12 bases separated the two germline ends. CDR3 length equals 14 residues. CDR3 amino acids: CASSSVQRADTQYF. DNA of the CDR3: TGTGCCAGCAGTTCGGTGCAGCGCGCAGATACGCAGTATTTT.

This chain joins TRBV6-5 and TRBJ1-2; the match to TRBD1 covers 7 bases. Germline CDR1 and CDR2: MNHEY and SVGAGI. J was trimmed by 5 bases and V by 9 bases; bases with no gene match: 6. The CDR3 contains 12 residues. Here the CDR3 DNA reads TGTGCCAGTAGACAGGGAGAATATGGCTACACCTTC. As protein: CASRQGEYGYTF.

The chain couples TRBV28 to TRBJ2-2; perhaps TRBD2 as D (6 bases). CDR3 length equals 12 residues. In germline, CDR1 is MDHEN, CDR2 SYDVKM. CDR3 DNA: TGTGGTCGCCGGGAGTTAACCGGGGAGCTGTTTTTT. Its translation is CGRRELTGELFF.

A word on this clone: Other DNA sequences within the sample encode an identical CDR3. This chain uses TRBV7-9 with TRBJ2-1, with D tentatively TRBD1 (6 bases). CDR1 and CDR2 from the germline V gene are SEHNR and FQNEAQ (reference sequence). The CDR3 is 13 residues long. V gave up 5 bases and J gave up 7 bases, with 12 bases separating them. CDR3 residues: CASSPMGANEQFF. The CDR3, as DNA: TGTGCCAGCAGCCCGATGGGGGCTAATGAGCAGTTCTTC.

CDR3 bases: TGTGCCAGCAGTTTACGTTGGGGGCCGAATGAGCAGTTCTTC. Protein product: CASSLRWGPNEQFF. The rearrangement uses TRBV27 and TRBJ2-1, with a weak D call TRBD1 (6 bases). The CDR3 runs 14 residues. Germline V lookup: CDR1 MNHEY, CDR2 SMNVEV (reference sequence). V lost 2 bases and J 7 bases, leaving 12 bases between the germline ends.

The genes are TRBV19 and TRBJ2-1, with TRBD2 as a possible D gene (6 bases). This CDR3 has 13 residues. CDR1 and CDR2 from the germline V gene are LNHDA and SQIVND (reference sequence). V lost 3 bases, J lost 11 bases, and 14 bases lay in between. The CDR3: CASSIKLAWQQFF. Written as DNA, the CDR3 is TGTGCCAGTAGTATTAAACTAGCTTGGCAGCAGTTCTTC.

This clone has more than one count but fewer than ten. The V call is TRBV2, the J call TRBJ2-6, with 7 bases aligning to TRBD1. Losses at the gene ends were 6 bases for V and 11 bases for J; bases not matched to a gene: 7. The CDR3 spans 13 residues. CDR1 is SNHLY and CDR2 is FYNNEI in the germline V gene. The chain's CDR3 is CASRGQAVYVLTF. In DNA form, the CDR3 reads TGTGCCAGCAGAGGACAGGCAGTGTACGTCCTGACTTTC.

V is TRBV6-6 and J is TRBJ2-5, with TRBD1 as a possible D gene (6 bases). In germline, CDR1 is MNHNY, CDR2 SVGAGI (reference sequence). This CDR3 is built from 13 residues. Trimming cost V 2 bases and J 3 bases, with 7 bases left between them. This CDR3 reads CASSYPGEETQYF. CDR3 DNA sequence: TGTGCCAGCAGTTACCCAGGGGAAGAGACCCAGTACTTC.

CDR3 protein: CASSLETGSAGELFF. CDR3 sequence (DNA): TGTGCCAGCAGCTTGGAGACAGGGTCGGCCGGGGAGCTGTTTTTT. The J gene is TRBJ2-2, the V gene TRBV5-6, with 7 bases identical to TRBD1. Germline V gene lookup returns CDR1 SGHDT and CDR2 YYEEEE. The junction had 5 bases not matched to a gene; V was cut back by 0 bases and J by 6 bases. The CDR3 runs 15 residues.

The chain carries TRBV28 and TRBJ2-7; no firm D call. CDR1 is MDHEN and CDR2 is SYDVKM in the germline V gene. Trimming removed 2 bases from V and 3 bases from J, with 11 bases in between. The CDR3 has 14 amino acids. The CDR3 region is CASSLGRLLYEQYF. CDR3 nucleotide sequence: TGTGCCAGCAGTTTAGGCAGGTTACTCTACGAGCAGTACTTC.

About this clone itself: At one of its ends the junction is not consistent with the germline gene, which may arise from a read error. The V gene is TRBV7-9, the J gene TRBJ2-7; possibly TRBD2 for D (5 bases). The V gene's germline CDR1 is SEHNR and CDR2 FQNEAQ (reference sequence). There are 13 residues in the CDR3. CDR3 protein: CSSSPQVRAQQYF. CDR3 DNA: TGTTCCAGCAGCCCCCAGGTGAGGGCTCAGCAGTACTTC. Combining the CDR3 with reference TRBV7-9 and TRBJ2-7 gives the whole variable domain DTGVSQNPRHKITKRGQNVTFRCDPISEHNRLYWYRQTLGQGPEFLTYFQNEAQLEKSRLLSDRFSAERPKGSFSTLEIQRTEQGDSAMYLCSSSPQVRAQQYFGPGTRLTVT.

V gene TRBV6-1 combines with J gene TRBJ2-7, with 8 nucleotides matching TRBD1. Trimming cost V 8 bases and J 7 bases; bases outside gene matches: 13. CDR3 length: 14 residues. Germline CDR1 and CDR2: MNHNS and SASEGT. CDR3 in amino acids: CASAPEDRVWEQYF. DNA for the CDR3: TGTGCCAGCGCCCCGGAGGACAGGGTATGGGAGCAGTACTTC.

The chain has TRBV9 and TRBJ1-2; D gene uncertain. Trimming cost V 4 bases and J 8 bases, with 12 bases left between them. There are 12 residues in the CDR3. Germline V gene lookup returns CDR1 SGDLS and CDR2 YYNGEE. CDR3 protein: CASSLSARGYTF. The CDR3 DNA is TGTGCCAGCAGCTTGTCAGCGAGGGGCTACACCTTC. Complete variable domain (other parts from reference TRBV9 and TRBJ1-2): DSGVTQTPKHLITATGQRVTLRCSPRSGDLSVYWYQQSLDQGLQFLIQYYNGEERAKGNILERFSAQQFPDLHSELNLSSLELGDSALYFCASSLSARGYTFGSGTRLTVV.

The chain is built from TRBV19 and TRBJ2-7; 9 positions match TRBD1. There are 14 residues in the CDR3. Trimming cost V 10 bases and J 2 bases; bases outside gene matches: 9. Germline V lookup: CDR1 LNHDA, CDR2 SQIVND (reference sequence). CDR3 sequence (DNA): TGTGCCACCACCGGGACAGGGCGGACCTACGAGCAGTACTTC. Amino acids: CATTGTGRTYEQYF.

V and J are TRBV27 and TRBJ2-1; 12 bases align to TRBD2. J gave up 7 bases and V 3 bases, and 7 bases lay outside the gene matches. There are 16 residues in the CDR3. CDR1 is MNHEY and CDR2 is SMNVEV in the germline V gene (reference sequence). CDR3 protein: CASSFLAGGPWNEQFF. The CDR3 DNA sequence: TGTGCCAGCAGTTTCCTAGCGGGAGGGCCTTGGAATGAGCAGTTCTTC.

CDR3 sequence: CSVGTSGSNEQFF. The DNA for the CDR3 is TGCAGCGTCGGGACTAGCGGGAGCAATGAGCAGTTCTTC. The rearrangement uses TRBV29-1 and TRBJ2-1, with TRBD2 identical over 14 bases. The V gene end was trimmed by 6 bases and the J gene end by 6 bases; junction bases not matched to a gene: 1. The CDR3 runs to 13 residues. Germline V gene lookup returns CDR1 SQVTM and CDR2 ANQGSEA.

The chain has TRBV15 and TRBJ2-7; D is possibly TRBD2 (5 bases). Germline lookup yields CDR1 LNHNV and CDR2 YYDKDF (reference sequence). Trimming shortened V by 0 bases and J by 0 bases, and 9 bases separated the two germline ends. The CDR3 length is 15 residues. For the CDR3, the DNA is TGTGCCACCAGCAGAGATGGAGGCAGCTCCTACGAGCAGTACTTC. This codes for CATSRDGGSSYEQYF. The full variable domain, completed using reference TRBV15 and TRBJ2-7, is DAMVIQNPRYQVTQFGKPVTLSCSQTLNHNVMYWYQQKSSQAPKLLFHYYDKDFNNEADTPDNFQSRRPNTSFCFLDIRSPGLGDTAMYLCATSRDGGSSYEQYFGPGTRLTVT.

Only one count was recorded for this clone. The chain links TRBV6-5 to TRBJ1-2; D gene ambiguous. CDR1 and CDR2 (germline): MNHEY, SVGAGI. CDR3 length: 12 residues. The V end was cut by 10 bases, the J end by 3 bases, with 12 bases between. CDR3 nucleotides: TGTGCCATAGGACCCGGGGACTATGGCTACACCTTC. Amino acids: CAIGPGDYGYTF.

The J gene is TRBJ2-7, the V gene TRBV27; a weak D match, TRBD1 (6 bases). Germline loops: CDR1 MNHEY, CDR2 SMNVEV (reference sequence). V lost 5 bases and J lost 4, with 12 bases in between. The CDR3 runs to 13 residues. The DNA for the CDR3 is TGTGCCAGCAGTCTAGGGGGACGGTACGAGCAGTACTTC. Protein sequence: CASSLGGRYEQYF.

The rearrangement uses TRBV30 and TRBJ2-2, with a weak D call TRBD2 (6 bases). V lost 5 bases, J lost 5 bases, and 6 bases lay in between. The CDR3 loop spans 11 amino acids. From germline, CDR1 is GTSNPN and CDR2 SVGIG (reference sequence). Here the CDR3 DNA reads TGTGCCTGGGGAGGGACCGGGGAGCTGTTTTTT. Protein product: CAWGGTGELFF.